This T cell receptor (beta chain) comes out of a study of blood T cell repertoires in COVID-19. Study as a whole: COVID-19 samples, acute and convalescent, were from the United States, Italy and Spain. The cDNA or gDNA used as material had been derived from T cells, B-cell-depleted T cells, or PBMCs.

The CDR3 is 15 amino acids. In germline, CDR1 is LGHDT, CDR2 YNNKEL (reference sequence). Losses at the gene ends were 4 bases for V and 3 bases for J; bases not matched to a gene: 7. Using immunoSEQ multiplex PCR, the repertoire was profiled, and TCRdb retains in-frame clones only, with some absent. The sample contains 80,000 to 100,000 clones, 80% to 85% of which appear only once. This sequence originates from a woman of 80 years or more with active or convalescent COVID-19. This rearrangement joins TRBV3-1 (or the pseudogene TRBV3-2) to TRBJ1-1; 8 nucleotides align to TRBD1. Specimen: peripheral blood. The CDR3 region is CASSPYDRGYTEAFF. CDR3 sequence (DNA): TGTGCCAGCAGCCCCTACGACAGGGGCTACACTGAAGCTTTCTTT.